Included here is one TCR beta chain sequence, with context. Per the original data handling: Estimation of nucleated cell counts was performed using reference gene primer amplification. Produced via immunoSEQ multiplex PCR; TCRdb's table is partial and in-frame only. V, J and clone size reflect that table, while D and trimming were determined from the DNA. The table has approximately 200,000 clones, roughly four fifths seen once. The sample originates from a study of blood T cell repertoires in COVID-19. About the study: The cDNA or gDNA used as material had been derived from T cells, B-cell-depleted T cells, or PBMCs.

The CDR3 has 15 amino acids. Germline-derived CDR1 and CDR2 are SGHKS and YYEKEE (reference sequence). Trimming left V 2 bases short and J 1 base short, with 12 bases between. The V and J genes are TRBV5-5 and TRBJ2-5; no clear D. The source is a woman aged 35 to 49 with acute COVID-19. Sample: PBMCs or T cells enriched from blood (not recorded which). The CDR3 here is CASSFGLTPQETQYF. The CDR3, as DNA: TGTGCCAGCAGCTTTGGGCTAACCCCCCAAGAGACCCAGTACTTC.